A single sample gave rise to the 28 T cell receptor beta chains below, sequenced in a study of cytomegalovirus exposure and HLA in healthy donors. Primers included in the PCR were 60 Vbeta and 13 Jbeta primers. Using immunoSEQ multiplex PCR, the repertoire was profiled, and TCRdb retains in-frame clones only, with some absent. The table lists over 100,000 clones. Sample: PBMCs. The receptors shown here come from a man in his forties or fifties in good health and CMV-seropositive.

The chain recombines TRBV2 with TRBJ1-1; D not resolved. Germline CDR1 reads SNHLY; CDR2 reads FYNNEI. The CDR3 loop spans 13 amino acids. The V gene lost 3 bases and the J gene lost 4 bases, with 9 bases spanning the gap. CDR3 loop: CASSDLSGTEAFF. In DNA, the CDR3 is TGTGCCAGCAGTGATTTGAGTGGCACTGAAGCTTTCTTT. The variable domain in full, completed from reference TRBV2 and TRBJ1-1, reads EPEVTQTPSHQVTQMGQEVILRCVPISNHLYFYWYRQILGQKVEFLVSFYNNEISEKSEIFDDQFSVERPDGSNFTLKIRSTKLEDSAMYFCASSDLSGTEAFFGQGTRLTVV.

The DNA of the CDR3 is TGTGCCAGCAAGACTAGCGGGAGGGCCTTGAACACCGGGGAGCTGTTTTTT. It yields the protein CASKTSGRALNTGELFF. This chain uses TRBV27 with TRBJ2-2; 14 bases agree with TRBD2. The CDR3 sequence is 17 residues long. Germline CDR1 MNHEY, CDR2 SMNVEV (reference sequence). V lost 7 bases to trimming and J lost 1 base; unmatched junction nucleotides: 5.

Written as DNA, the CDR3 is TGCGCCAGCAGCCAGGGAACGGGGACAGATACGCAGTATTTT. This codes for CASSQGTGTDTQYF. This sequence joins TRBV4-1 and TRBJ2-3, with D possibly being TRBD2 (5 bases). The CDR3 runs to 14 residues. V lost 3 bases to trimming and J lost 3 bases, with 10 bases between them. Germline CDR1 and CDR2: MGHRA and YSYEKL.

The chain joins TRBV15 to TRBJ2-2; D call uncertain. Trimming pared 2 bases from V and 2 bases from J, leaving 6 bases between. The CDR3 is 14 residues long. Germline V lookup: CDR1 LNHNV, CDR2 YYDKDF (reference sequence). CDR3 bases: TGTGCCACCAGCAGACCCCCTAACACCGGGGAGCTGTTTTTT. It translates to CATSRPPNTGELFF.

The chain couples TRBV10-1 to TRBJ2-7; tentatively, D is TRBD1 (6 bases). The length of the CDR3 is 13 residues. Germline V gene lookup returns CDR1 WNHNN and CDR2 SYGVQD (reference sequence). Trimming pared 11 bases from V and 3 bases from J, leaving 17 bases between. The CDR3 sequence: CAPGRDRLYEQYF. The CDR3 nucleotides read TGCGCCCCGGGGCGTGACAGGCTCTACGAGCAGTACTTC.

The J gene is TRBJ2-3, the V gene TRBV11-2; 7 nucleotides agree with TRBD2. The CDR3 has 15 residues. V dropped 4 bases and J dropped 3; count of bases not matched to a gene: 7. CDR1 is SGHAT, CDR2 FQNNGV, per germline. Written as DNA, the CDR3 is TGTGCCAGCAGCTCCGGACTAGTAGGAACAGATACGCAGTATTTT. Its translation is CASSSGLVGTDTQYF.

The V and J genes are TRBV19 and TRBJ2-6, with 8 bases lining up with TRBD2. The CDR3 length is 17 residues. Germline V lookup: CDR1 LNHDA, CDR2 SQIVND (reference sequence). V shed 1 base and J 5 bases; nucleotides not matched to a gene: 7. This chain's CDR3 is CASSIGPGGLWANVLTF. The CDR3 bases are TGTGCCAGTAGTATAGGTCCGGGAGGGCTCTGGGCCAACGTCCTGACTTTC.

The chain has TRBV11-2 and TRBJ1-2; TRBD1 aligns across 8 bases. Trimming removed 1 base from V and 5 bases from J; junction bases left unmatched: 6. Germline V gives CDR1 SGHAT, CDR2 FQNNGV. This CDR3 is 15 amino acids long. The chain's CDR3 is CASSLGSGGEYGYTF. DNA for the CDR3: TGTGCCAGCAGCTTAGGGTCAGGGGGCGAATATGGCTACACCTTC.

The chain recombines TRBV18 with TRBJ1-1, with D perhaps matching TRBD1 (6 bases). V lost 4 bases and J 1 base, leaving 10 bases between the germline ends. Germline assignment: CDR1 KGHSH and CDR2 LQKENI. This CDR3 is 14 amino acids long. This chain's CDR3 is CASSLGQKNTEAFF. The CDR3 DNA is TGTGCCAGCTCACTAGGACAGAAGAACACTGAAGCTTTCTTT.

The rearrangement links TRBV25-1 to TRBJ2-1, with 10 bases matching TRBD2. V dropped 4 bases and J dropped 7; count of bases not matched to a gene: 7. The CDR3 spans 15 residues. Germline V gene sequence: CDR1 MGHDK, CDR2 SYGVNS. The DNA of the CDR3 is TGTGCCAGCAGTGGAGCGGGAGGGCCCTTGAATGAGCAGTTCTTC. As protein: CASSGAGGPLNEQFF.

This chain uses TRBV2 with TRBJ2-2; perhaps TRBD1 as D (5 bases). V was cut by 6 bases and J by 6 bases, with 8 bases left in between. From germline, CDR1 is SNHLY and CDR2 FYNNEI. This CDR3 is built from 12 residues. CDR3 protein: CASSLRAGELFF. CDR3 DNA sequence: TGTGCCAGCAGCCTCAGGGCCGGGGAGCTGTTTTTT.

The rearrangement uses TRBV7-9 and TRBJ2-3; 9 bases map to TRBD2. The CDR3 totals 19 residues. CDR1 SEHNR and CDR2 FQNEAQ come from the germline V gene (reference sequence). V lost 1 base to trimming and J lost 0 bases; unmatched junction nucleotides: 11. CDR3 nucleotides: TGTGCCAGCAGCTTAGGGGGGCTGACTAGCGGAACTAGCACAGATACGCAGTATTTT. It translates to CASSLGGLTSGTSTDTQYF.

The V gene is TRBV4-1, the J gene TRBJ1-1; possibly TRBD1 for D (6 bases). The V gene's germline CDR1 is MGHRA and CDR2 YSYEKL. There are 15 residues in the CDR3. The V and J ends lost 6 bases and 1 base respectively, with 15 bases between them. The CDR3 bases are TGCGCCAGCAGTCCGAGGGGAGGGGGGAACACTGAAGCTTTCTTT. Translating gives CASSPRGGGNTEAFF.

This CDR3 is CASSQDLFGQGDEQYF. The CDR3 bases are TGTGCCAGCAGCCAGGACCTTTTCGGACAGGGGGACGAGCAGTACTTC. The rearrangement joins TRBV5-4 to TRBJ2-7; 10 bases agree with TRBD1. The V segment lost 4 bases and the J segment 5 bases; nucleotides outside the gene matches: 12. The CDR3 contains 16 residues. CDR1 is SGHNT, CDR2 YYREEE, per germline (reference sequence).

CDR3 bases: TGCGCCAGCAGCTTGGATTGGGGGGGCAGGGGTAAAGGCTACACCTTC. Translated: CASSLDWGGRGKGYTF. The chain recombines TRBV5-1 with TRBJ1-2; possible D gene TRBD1, 6 bases. Germline CDR1 reads SGHRS; CDR2 reads YFSETQ. Trimming removed 0 bases at V and 8 bases at J, with 20 bases between. The CDR3 contains 16 residues.

The chain combines TRBV2 with TRBJ2-5; possibly TRBD1 for D (5 bases). Germline V gene sequence: CDR1 SNHLY, CDR2 FYNNEI. The CDR3 extends over 12 amino acids. This CDR3 is CVTVQDKETQYF. The CDR3 coding sequence is TGTGTCACCGTACAGGATAAAGAGACCCAGTACTTC.

This chain uses TRBV4-2 with TRBJ2-2; a weak D match, TRBD2 (5 bases). The length of the CDR3 is 16 residues. Deletions cut 1 base from V and 8 bases from J, with 17 bases between. Germline V gives CDR1 LGHNA, CDR2 YNFKEQ. CDR3 amino acids: CASSQASDSNLGELFF. As DNA, the CDR3 is TGTGCCAGCAGCCAAGCCTCGGACTCCAATTTGGGGGAGCTGTTTTTT.

The V call is TRBV5-1, the J call TRBJ1-2; TRBD1 matches at 9 bases. This CDR3 is 15 amino acids long. J lost 3 bases, V lost 4 bases, and 7 bases had no gene match. CDR1 is SGHRS, CDR2 YFSETQ, per germline. CDR3 sequence reads: CASSGGTGSHYGYTF. The CDR3 nucleotides are TGCGCCAGCAGCGGCGGGACAGGGTCGCACTATGGCTACACCTTC.

The V gene is TRBV2, the J gene TRBJ2-5; the match to TRBD2 covers 9 bases. The tail of the sequence fits TRBJ2-7 better, so the J call may be wrong. The germline V gene encodes CDR1 SNHLY and CDR2 FYNNEI. This CDR3 has 17 residues. CDR3 sequence reads: CASRARTSALNTYEQYF. For the CDR3, the DNA is TGTGCCAGCAGGGCACGGACTAGCGCCCTAAACACCTACGAGCAGTACTTC.

The rearrangement joins TRBV7-9 to TRBJ1-4; 9 bases are a match to TRBD1. V lost 5 bases to trimming and J lost 7 bases; unmatched junction nucleotides: 5. The CDR3 has 14 residues. Germline CDR1 SEHNR, CDR2 FQNEAQ (reference sequence). The CDR3 here is CASSLTGGGEKLFF. CDR3 bases: TGTGCCAGCAGCCTGACAGGGGGAGGTGAAAAACTGTTTTTT.

The V call is TRBV15, the J call TRBJ1-5, with 11 bases fitting TRBD1. Per the germline V gene, CDR1 is LNHNV and CDR2 is YYDKDF (reference sequence). Germline trimming cut 4 bases from V and 11 bases from J; bases unmatched to any gene: 10. This CDR3 has 15 amino acids. The CDR3 reads CATSTGQGATSAQHF. In DNA, the CDR3 is TGTGCCACCAGCACAGGACAGGGGGCCACCTCGGCCCAGCATTTT. Variable domain in full (rest from reference TRBV15 and TRBJ1-5): DAMVIQNPRYQVTQFGKPVTLSCSQTLNHNVMYWYQQKSSQAPKLLFHYYDKDFNNEADTPDNFQSRRPNTSFCFLDIRSPGLGDTAMYLCATSTGQGATSAQHFGDGTRLSIL.

The genes are TRBV9 and TRBJ1-4, with 7 positions matching TRBD1. The V and J ends lost 4 bases and 2 bases, in that order; junction bases with no gene match: 8. Germline assignment: CDR1 SGDLS and CDR2 YYNGEE. This CDR3 comprises 16 residues. The CDR3 DNA follows: TGTGCCAGCAGCACCAGACAGGGTGGGACTAATGAAAAACTGTTTTTT. Protein: CASSTRQGGTNEKLFF.

The gene calls are TRBV18 and TRBJ2-7; D unclear. This CDR3 region has 16 residues. The germline V gene encodes CDR1 KGHSH and CDR2 LQKENI. V shed 2 bases and J shed 0 bases, with 14 bases lying between them. The CDR3 nucleotides are TGTGCCAGCTCACCAAGACTCGCAGCCAGCTCCTACGAGCAGTACTTC. Translated: CASSPRLAASSYEQYF.

This sequence joins TRBV7-2 and TRBJ2-7; 7 positions match TRBD2. The germline gives CDR1 SGHTA, CDR2 FQGNSA. This CDR3 spans 17 amino acids. V dropped 7 bases and J dropped 2; count of bases not matched to a gene: 17. The CDR3 DNA follows: TGTGCCAGCAACATCGTCGGCGGGAGCCCACTCACCTACGAGCAGTACTTC. This codes for CASNIVGGSPLTYEQYF.

This chain links TRBV19 with TRBJ1-2, with 9 bases that match TRBD1. Germline V CDR1 and CDR2: LNHDA, SQIVND (reference sequence). The trim removed 6 bases at V and 5 bases at J, leaving 4 bases unmatched. CDR3 length: 13 amino acids. CDR3 sequence: CASRLDRGYGYTF. The CDR3 region has the DNA TGTGCCAGTAGACTCGACAGGGGGTATGGCTACACCTTC.

V is TRBV29-1 and J is TRBJ2-3; no clear D. This CDR3 spans 13 amino acids. Germline assignment: CDR1 SQVTM and CDR2 ANQGSEA. V lost 1 base to trimming and J lost 5 bases, with 10 bases between them. This CDR3 reads CSVEAVLRDTQYF. The CDR3 DNA sequence: TGCAGCGTTGAAGCAGTCCTCCGAGATACGCAGTATTTT.

The chain links TRBV7-6 to TRBJ2-7, with 8 bases fitting TRBD2. The J segment lost 4 bases and the V segment lost 4 bases, leaving 3 bases of the junction unmatched. The CDR3 runs to 13 residues. The V gene's germline CDR1 is SGHVS and CDR2 FNYEAQ. CDR3: CASSSGLGYEQYF. Written as DNA, the CDR3 is TGTGCCAGCAGCTCGGGACTAGGATACGAGCAGTACTTC. Together with reference TRBV7-6 and TRBJ2-7, the CDR3 gives the full variable domain: GAGVSQSPRYKVTKRGQDVALRCDPISGHVSLYWYRQALGQGPEFLTYFNYEAQQDKSGLPNDRFSAERPEGSISTLTIQRTEQRDSAMYRCASSSGLGYEQYFGPGTRLTVT.

The V call is TRBV5-1, the J call TRBJ2-1; 7 bases line up with TRBD2. Unmatched junction bases numbered 11, after V lost 5 bases and J lost 9 bases. Germline V CDR1 and CDR2: SGHRS, YFSETQ. This CDR3 is built from 14 residues. The CDR3 nucleotides read TGCGCCAGCAGTGGGGGGGATAGAGTAAGTGAGCAGTTCTTC. Its translation is CASSGGDRVSEQFF.